A single sample is the source of the 17 T cell receptor beta chains below, sequenced in a study of response to subunit inactivated influenza vaccine. One entry per CDR3 protein results from TCRdb running MiXCR on the RT-PCR reads. The sample gives about 650,000 distinct CDR3 sequences, 14% of which show up once; around 7.6% is in the top ten. The sequenced sample was PBMCs from blood, obtained less than 15 days before vaccination. These receptors originate from a man in his fifties or sixties who received an inactivated influenza vaccine.

Only a few counts were recorded for this clonotype. CDR3 bases: TGTGCCAGCAGCAAAAAGAGGGGACAGATGGGGGAGCAGTACTTC. Amino acid sequence: CASSKKRGQMGEQYF. This chain uses TRBV7-9 with TRBJ2-7; 7 positions agree with TRBD1. Germline V CDR1 and CDR2: SEHNR, FQNEAQ (reference sequence). The CDR3 is 15 residues long. Germline trimming cut 5 bases from V and 7 bases from J; bases unmatched to any gene: 14.

This clonotype was observed a few times. This chain uses TRBV20-1 with TRBJ1-1, with 7 positions matching TRBD1. With V trimmed by 2 bases and J by 7 bases, 10 bases remained unmatched. The CDR3 extends over 14 amino acids. CDR1 is DFQATT, CDR2 SNEGSKA, per germline (reference sequence). The CDR3 nucleotides read TGCAGTGCTAGATCCCCACTCGGGACAGTTGAAGCTTTCTTT. Encoded protein: CSARSPLGTVEAFF.

Ten or more counts support this clonotype. The chain recombines TRBV4-3 with TRBJ2-3; D unresolved. The V gene's germline CDR1 is LGHNA and CDR2 YSLEER. V shed 0 bases and J shed 1 base, with 5 bases lying between them. The CDR3 contains 14 residues. Here the CDR3 reads CASSQDVRTDTQYF. DNA for the CDR3: TGCGCCAGCAGCCAAGATGTCCGCACAGATACGCAGTATTTT.

The CDR3: CASKQGPNPSYEQYF. CDR3 bases: TGTGCCAGCAAACAGGGGCCAAACCCTTCCTACGAGCAGTACTTC. V gene TRBV28 combines with J gene TRBJ2-7, with 7 bases identical to TRBD1. The CDR3 spans 15 residues. The ends lost 7 bases at V and 1 base at J; junction bases unmatched: 10. CDR1 is MDHEN, CDR2 SYDVKM, per germline.

The CDR3 is CASSVVQENTEAFF. DNA of the CDR3: TGTGCCAGCAGCGTAGTGCAAGAGAACACTGAAGCTTTCTTT. The gene calls are TRBV9 and TRBJ1-1; D unclear. This CDR3 contains 14 residues. Trimming took 0 bases from V and 1 from J, leaving 7 bases between them. The germline CDR1 and CDR2 sequences are SGDLS and YYNGEE. Full variable domain (outside the CDR3, taken from reference TRBV9 and TRBJ1-1): DSGVTQTPKHLITATGQRVTLRCSPRSGDLSVYWYQQSLDQGLQFLIQYYNGEERAKGNILERFSAQQFPDLHSELNLSSLELGDSALYFCASSVVQENTEAFFGQGTRLTVV.

V usage is TRBV11-2 and J usage is TRBJ2-2, with D unclear. This CDR3 is 13 amino acids long. Germline CDR1 is SGHAT and CDR2 is FQNNGV. The V end lost 10 bases, the J end lost 10 bases, and 19 bases lay between the germline ends. Written as DNA, the CDR3 is TGTGCCACCCAGCTTTTATCCTCCGAGGAGCTGTTTTTT. It specifies CATQLLSSEELFF.

Turning to this clonotype: A much larger clone sits a single nucleotide away, making a read error possible. The chain uses TRBV12-3 or TRBV12-4 and TRBJ1-4; 7 bases align to TRBD1. CDR3 size: 14 residues. CDR3 in amino acids: CASSRDSPNEELFF. CDR3 bases: TGTGCCAGCAGCCGGGACAGCCCAAATGAAGAACTGTTTTTT.

This clonotype was detected only a few times. The rearrangement links TRBV20-1 to TRBJ1-4; D might be TRBD1 (5 bases). Germline CDR1 and CDR2: DFQATT and SNEGSKA (reference sequence). The CDR3 extends over 15 amino acids. The germline V and J ends were trimmed by 5 bases and 5 bases, with 18 bases remaining between them. CDR3 nucleotide sequence: TGCAGTGCTCTAGGTGGGGGAGGAGGGAATGAAAAACTGTTTTTT. Its translation: CSALGGGGGNEKLFF.

The sample holds a few counts of this clonotype. The chain joins TRBV11-2 to TRBJ2-1; the match to TRBD1 covers 9 bases. Germline V gene data show CDR1 as SGHAT and CDR2 as FQNNGV. The V gene end was trimmed by 3 bases and the J gene end by 0 bases; junction bases not matched to a gene: 9. This CDR3 spans 18 amino acids. The CDR3 spells CASSLTSRDRVSYNEQFF. The CDR3 bases are TGTGCCAGCAGCTTGACGTCCCGGGACAGGGTCTCCTACAATGAGCAGTTCTTC.

The sample holds many counts of this clonotype. The V and J genes are TRBV29-1 and TRBJ2-5; a possible D gene is TRBD2 (7 bases). Germline CDR1 is SQVTM and CDR2 is ANQGSEA. With 7 bases removed from V and 4 bases from J, the gap between germline ends came to 19 bases. The CDR3 has 14 residues. CDR3 nucleotide sequence: TGCAGCGCCTGGAGGGGGAGGGGTCGAGAGACCCAGTACTTC. Residues: CSAWRGRGRETQYF.

The gene calls are TRBV7-2 and TRBJ2-2; tentatively, D is TRBD1 or TRBD2 (6 bases each). V was shortened by 1 base and J by 6 bases, with 15 bases between the two germline ends. The V gene's germline CDR1 is SGHTA and CDR2 FQGNSA. There are 16 residues in the CDR3. In DNA form, the CDR3 reads TGTGCCAGCAGCTTAGACCCGGGGGCAGGGTCCGGGGAGCTGTTTTTT. It yields the protein CASSLDPGAGSGELFF.

This clonotype has a handful of counts. The chain combines TRBV29-1 with TRBJ2-3; 11 bases are shared with TRBD2. Germline-derived CDR1 and CDR2 are SQVTM and ANQGSEA. The CDR3 length is 14 residues. The trim removed 4 bases at V and 5 bases at J, leaving 5 bases unmatched. This CDR3 reads CSVATSGTVDTQYF. The CDR3, as DNA: TGCAGCGTTGCGACTAGCGGGACGGTAGATACGCAGTATTTT.

This clonotype occurred a few times. The chain recombines TRBV6-2 or TRBV6-3 with TRBJ1-5, with 7 bases aligning to TRBD1. The CDR3 covers 15 residues. The germline gives CDR1 MNHEY, CDR2 SVGEGT. V was clipped by 3 bases and J by 9 bases; unmatched bases: 11. The CDR3 DNA reads TGTGCCAGCAGTTATGGACAGGCCCTGCTTCGGCCCCAGCATTTT. Its translation is CASSYGQALLRPQHF.

The chain links TRBV20-1 to TRBJ1-2; 9 positions agree with TRBD1. CDR3 length: 16 residues. Per germline, CDR1 DFQATT and CDR2 SNEGSKA (reference sequence). V was clipped by 1 base and J by 1 base; unmatched bases: 7. In nucleotides, the CDR3 is TGCAGTGCTAGAGGGAGGGACAGGGCCGATAACTATGGCTACACCTTC. Amino acid sequence: CSARGRDRADNYGYTF.

This clonotype was seen only a few times. The gene calls are TRBV7-8 and TRBJ1-3, with 8 bases fitting TRBD1. With 4 bases clipped from V and 4 bases from J, the junction kept 6 bases outside the gene matches. The germline CDR1 and CDR2 sequences are SGHVS and FQNEAQ. The CDR3 spans 15 residues. The CDR3 protein is CASSSTGQGGNTIYF. The CDR3 DNA is TGTGCCAGCAGCTCAACTGGACAGGGAGGAAACACCATATATTTT.

This clonotype came up a few times. The chain uses TRBV6-2 or TRBV6-3 and TRBJ2-5; no definite D call. V gave up 0 bases and J gave up 1 base, with 12 bases separating them. The CDR3 is 16 amino acids. Germline V lookup: CDR1 MNHEY, CDR2 SVGEGT. CDR3 coding DNA: TGTGCCAGCAGTTACTCGAGCCGAAACCTCCAAGAGACCCAGTACTTC. This encodes CASSYSSRNLQETQYF.

This clonotype was seen only a few times. This chain connects TRBV6-5 to TRBJ2-7; 14 bases are a match to TRBD2. Unmatched junction bases numbered 7, after V lost 0 bases and J lost 3 bases. CDR1 is MNHEY, CDR2 SVGAGI, per germline. The CDR3 is 18 amino acids. The CDR3 bases are TGTGCCAGCAGTTACTCACGACTAGCGGGAGGGCCGAGCTACGAGCAGTACTTC. Translation: CASSYSRLAGGPSYEQYF.